This paragraph covers one TCR beta chain sequence. The record originates from a study of OX40 agonist ivuxolimab in advanced cancers. Some clones are missing from TCRdb's copy, which holds only in-frame ones; the method was immunoSEQ multiplex PCR. This table has around 50,000 clones, under 95% appearing once. CDR1 and CDR2 from the germline V gene are MGHDK and SYGVNS. Deletions cut 0 bases from V and 5 bases from J, with 10 bases between. CDR3 length: 14 residues. This TCR was sampled from an adult with an advanced solid tumor such as melanoma, head and neck, liver or kidney cancer. This chain links TRBV25-1 with TRBJ1-1; no clear D. Sequences were derived from CD4+ or CD8+ T cells sorted from blood, sampled in a trial of the OX40 agonist ivuxolimab. CDR3 sequence reads: CASSEYGGGTEAFF. The CDR3, as DNA: TGTGCCAGCAGTGAATATGGAGGAGGTACTGAAGCTTTCTTT. The full variable domain, its missing parts supplied by reference TRBV25-1 and TRBJ1-1, is EADIYQTPRYLVIGTGKKITLECSQTMGHDKMYWYQQDPGMELHLIHYSYGVNSTEKGDLSSESTVSRIRTEHFPLTLESARPSHTSQYLCASSEYGGGTEAFFGQGTRLTVV.